This record concerns one TCR beta chain sequence. The antigen is not known. This entry comes from a study of cytomegalovirus exposure and HLA in healthy donors. As for the study in general: Earlier sequencing of some 170 million T cells yielded 90 million to 140 million unique TCR beta sequences.

The PCR had 60 Vbeta and 13 Jbeta primers. Some clones are missing from TCRdb's copy, which holds only in-frame ones; the method was immunoSEQ multiplex PCR. Here the sample spans approximately 85,000 clones, 62% being singletons. Findings and caveats of the study: Cytomegalovirus association was assigned to around 150 TCR beta chains. Based on reports, TCR beta sequences accurately predicted HLA-A and HLA-B alleles for most subjects.

The CDR3 has 14 residues. Trimming cost V 8 bases and J 1 base; bases outside gene matches: 6. Germline assignment: CDR1 MDHEN and CDR2 SYDVKM. The clonotype was recovered from a woman aged 25 to 39 in good health and CMV-seropositive. Source material: PBMCs. The V and J genes are TRBV28 and TRBJ1-1; 8 nucleotides agree with TRBD1. CDR3 DNA sequence: TGTGCCAGCGGGCTAACAGGGGGGAACACTGAAGCTTTCTTT. Protein: CASGLTGGNTEAFF.